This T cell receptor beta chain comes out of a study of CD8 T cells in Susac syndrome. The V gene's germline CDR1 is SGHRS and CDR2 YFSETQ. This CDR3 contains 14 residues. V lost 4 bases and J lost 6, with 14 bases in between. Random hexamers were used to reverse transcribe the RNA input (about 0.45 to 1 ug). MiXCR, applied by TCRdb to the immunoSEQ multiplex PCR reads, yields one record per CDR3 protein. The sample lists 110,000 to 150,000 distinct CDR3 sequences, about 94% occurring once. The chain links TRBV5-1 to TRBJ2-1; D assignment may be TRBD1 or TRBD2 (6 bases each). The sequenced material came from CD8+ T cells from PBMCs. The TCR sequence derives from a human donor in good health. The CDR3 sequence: CASSPGAGFNEQFF. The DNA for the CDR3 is TGCGCCAGCAGCCCGGGGGCGGGATTCAATGAGCAGTTCTTC. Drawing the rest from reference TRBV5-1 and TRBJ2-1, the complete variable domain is KAGVTQTPRYLIKTRGQQVTLSCSPISGHRSVSWYQQTPGQGLQFLFEYFSETQRNKGNFPGRFSGRQFSNSRSEMNVSTLELGDSALYLCASSPGAGFNEQFFGPGTRLTVL.